The clone carrying this T cell receptor (beta chain) was seen a single time. Data came from immunoSEQ multiplex PCR; TCRdb stores just in-frame clones and leaves some out. Here the sample spans 100,000 to 150,000 clones, roughly 90% being singletons. This sample was taken from a study of control samples from healthy donors and cancer patients. The CDR3 runs 15 residues. Germline CDR1 and CDR2: MNHNS and SASEGT. Trimming took 3 bases from V and 4 from J, leaving 15 bases between them. The rearrangement uses TRBV6-1 and TRBJ1-2; D perhaps matches TRBD1 (6 bases). Sample: blood. The source of this sequence is a woman between 50 and 59 years old in good health. The CDR3 DNA reads as TGTGCCAGCAGTGATTTTGGGGGGCTAGGCTATGGCTACACCTTC. Amino acids: CASSDFGGLGYGYTF.